Each of the 3 T cell receptor beta chains below was sequenced from the same sample in a study of T cell responses to AZD1222 COVID-19 vaccine. Sequenced by immunoSEQ multiplex PCR; TCRdb stores in-frame clones only, minus some. The data hold more than 110,000 clones, with roughly 92% observed a single time. The material sequenced was peripheral blood, taken on day 0 of AZD1222 vaccination. The receptors come from an adult in good health.

This sequence joins TRBV21-1 and TRBJ2-1; the listed D gene, TRBD1, was not tested against the DNA. TRBV21-1 is shown as a pseudogene. The CDR3 loop spans 11 amino acids. The CDR3: CASRKQQDQFF. DNA of the CDR3: TGTGCCAGCAGGAAGCAACAGGACCAGTTCTTC.

The chain carries TRBV4-2 and TRBJ2-1; maybe TRBD2 (5 bases). The CDR3 is 14 residues long. V was clipped by 0 bases and J by 4 bases, with 7 bases between them. The germline V gene encodes CDR1 LGHNA and CDR2 YNFKEQ. The CDR3 protein is CASSQEGGYNEQFF. As DNA, the CDR3 is TGTGCCAGCAGCCAAGAAGGAGGTTACAATGAGCAGTTCTTC.

The chain recombines TRBV28 with TRBJ2-3; 10 nucleotides match TRBD2. The CDR3 has 16 residues. CDR1 MDHEN and CDR2 SYDVKM come from the germline V gene. V was pared by 4 bases and J by 2 bases, with 6 bases of the junction left unmatched. The CDR3 is CASSSQSGGVTDTQYF. CDR3 coding DNA: TGTGCCAGCAGTTCCCAAAGCGGGGGGGTCACAGATACGCAGTATTTT.